The 32 T cell receptor beta chains presented below share a single source sample, sequenced in a study of blood T cell repertoires in COVID-19. Produced via immunoSEQ multiplex PCR; TCRdb's table is partial and in-frame only. The sample yields around 370,000 clones, about 90% seen once. The source material was peripheral blood. Receptor source: a man between 18 and 35 years old with active or convalescent COVID-19.

The chain couples TRBV14 to TRBJ1-1; D is possibly TRBD1 (5 bases). This CDR3 has 11 amino acids. Germline CDR1 and CDR2: SGHDN and FVKESK. The V and J ends lost 10 bases and 6 bases respectively, with 12 bases between them. The CDR3 is CATGGGPEAFF. Here the CDR3 DNA reads TGTGCCACTGGGGGAGGGCCTGAAGCTTTCTTT.

The chain couples TRBV9 to TRBJ2-2; D may be TRBD2 (6 bases). The CDR3 totals 16 residues. The V gene's germline CDR1 is SGDLS and CDR2 YYNGEE. Trimming stripped 1 base from V and 3 bases from J, with 13 bases between. CDR3 DNA sequence: TGTGCCAGCAGCGTAAGTTCACTAGCCCACACCGGGGAGCTGTTTTTT. Protein product: CASSVSSLAHTGELFF.

In this sample, this clone turned up once. This chain links TRBV10-3 with TRBJ2-7, with unresolved D. CDR1 ENHRY and CDR2 SYGVKD come from the germline V gene. CDR3 size: 14 residues. V lost 3 bases and J lost 2, with 11 bases in between. The CDR3 spells CAISDPARTYEQYF. The CDR3 DNA reads TGTGCCATCAGTGACCCCGCCAGGACCTACGAGCAGTACTTC.

This clone was recorded only once. The DNA of the CDR3 is TGTGCCAGCAGTGGGGGCCAGCGGGGGCTGGACACCGGGGAGCTGTTTTTT. Protein: CASSGGQRGLDTGELFF. The chain links TRBV2 to TRBJ2-2, with 8 bases matching TRBD2. The CDR3 consists of 17 residues. Trimming removed 4 bases from V and 3 bases from J; junction bases left unmatched: 10. Per germline, CDR1 SNHLY and CDR2 FYNNEI.

The rearrangement links TRBV4-2 to TRBJ1-3; D uncertain. Trimming shortened V by 1 base and J by 2 bases, and 9 bases separated the two germline ends. Germline V gives CDR1 LGHNA, CDR2 YNFKEQ. The CDR3 runs to 15 residues. The CDR3 here is CASSQVEGTGNTIYF. Here the CDR3 DNA reads TGTGCCAGCAGCCAAGTGGAGGGTACTGGAAACACCATATATTTT.

This chain joins TRBV28 and TRBJ2-7; perhaps TRBD1 as D (6 bases). CDR3 length: 14 amino acids. From germline, CDR1 is MDHEN and CDR2 SYDVKM. V was shortened by 6 bases and J by 1 base, with 13 bases between the two germline ends. CDR3 nucleotides: TGTGCCAGCAGCAAAGGGGGTCCTTCCTACGAGCAGTACTTC. Protein product: CASSKGGPSYEQYF.

The chain joins TRBV4-3 to TRBJ1-5; D possibly corresponds to TRBD1 (6 bases). Between the trimmed V and J ends, which lost 0 bases and 7 bases, there was a span of 13 bases. The CDR3 spans 15 residues. Looked up from germline, CDR1 is LGHNA and CDR2 is YSLEER. The CDR3 nucleotides read TGCGCCAGCAGCCAAGATGCCACAGGGAAGCAGCCCCAGCATTTT. Encoded protein: CASSQDATGKQPQHF.

The chain has TRBV12-3 or TRBV12-4 and TRBJ2-7; 8 bases align to TRBD2. The V and J ends lost 6 bases and 0 bases, in that order; junction bases with no gene match: 1. The CDR3 is made up of 13 amino acids. The CDR3 coding sequence is TGTGCCAGCAGGACTAGCGTCTCCTACGAGCAGTACTTC. Translated, it gives CASRTSVSYEQYF.

This chain connects TRBV15 to TRBJ2-3; possible D gene TRBD2, 5 bases. Trimming took off 1 base at V and 4 bases at J, with 15 bases between the two ends. Germline V lookup: CDR1 LNHNV, CDR2 YYDKDF (reference sequence). The CDR3 length is 16 residues. CDR3 in DNA: TGTGCCACCAGCAGAGTCGGGGTGATATTATCAGATACGCAGTATTTT. Amino acids: CATSRVGVILSDTQYF.

This clone appeared once. The rearrangement uses TRBV15 and TRBJ2-7; TRBD1 aligns across 9 bases. J was trimmed by 6 bases and V by 4 bases; bases with no gene match: 10. The CDR3 is made up of 15 amino acids. In germline, CDR1 is LNHNV, CDR2 YYDKDF (reference sequence). DNA for the CDR3: TGTGCCACCAGCACGAGACGGGACAGGGTCGGCGAGCAGTACTTC. It specifies CATSTRRDRVGEQYF.

This chain uses TRBV24-1 with TRBJ2-1, with D unclear. This CDR3 has 14 amino acids. CDR1 and CDR2 from the germline V gene are KGHDR and SFDVKD. Trimming cost V 6 bases and J 0 bases, with 8 bases left between them. The CDR3 protein is CATSPSGSYNEQFF. The CDR3 coding sequence is TGTGCCACCAGTCCGAGTGGCTCCTACAATGAGCAGTTCTTC.

The chain has TRBV5-5 and TRBJ2-7, with 9 bases aligning to TRBD1. The CDR3 length is 15 residues. Unmatched junction bases numbered 6, after V lost 3 bases and J lost 2 bases. Germline assignment: CDR1 SGHKS and CDR2 YYEKEE (reference sequence). As DNA, the CDR3 is TGTGCCAGCAGCTCCGGGACAGGGATCACCTACGAGCAGTACTTC. It encodes CASSSGTGITYEQYF.

The chain joins TRBV6-5 to TRBJ2-1, with D possibly being TRBD2 (5 bases). Trimming left V 4 bases short and J 8 bases short, with 15 bases between. CDR3 length: 14 amino acids. Per the germline V gene, CDR1 is MNHEY and CDR2 is SVGAGI. This CDR3 is CASSSRYRGDEQFF. For the CDR3, the DNA is TGTGCCAGCAGTTCGAGATACCGGGGAGATGAGCAGTTCTTC.

The count of this clone is one. This rearrangement joins TRBV9 to TRBJ2-5, with 9 bases matching TRBD2. V gave up 4 bases and J gave up 4 bases; unmatched junction bases: 8. Per the germline V gene, CDR1 is SGDLS and CDR2 is YYNGEE. The CDR3 covers 15 residues. The CDR3 reads CASSLAGGSAETQYF. In DNA, the CDR3 is TGTGCCAGCAGCCTCGCGGGGGGGTCAGCAGAGACCCAGTACTTC.

This chain links TRBV4-3 with TRBJ1-1; TRBD1 aligns across 10 bases. Germline loops: CDR1 LGHNA, CDR2 YSLEER. This CDR3 comprises 15 residues. V shed 5 bases, J shed 5 bases, and the junction held 8 bases outside the gene matches. The CDR3 DNA reads TGCGCCAGCAGCATCCGGGACAGGGGAATAACTGAAGCTTTCTTT. Amino acid sequence: CASSIRDRGITEAFF.

In the case of this clone: The sample holds other DNA sequences that translate to the same CDR3. The chain joins TRBV7-9 to TRBJ2-1; 9 nucleotides agree with TRBD1. This CDR3 is 15 amino acids long. Germline V gene sequence: CDR1 SEHNR, CDR2 FQNEAQ (reference sequence). After removal of 5 bases from V and 3 bases from J, the junction contained 5 bases not matched to a gene. CDR3 protein: CASSRGQGVYNEQFF. The CDR3 DNA follows: TGTGCCAGCAGCCGGGGACAGGGAGTCTACAATGAGCAGTTCTTC.

CDR3 sequence reads: CASSLVLAVTDTQYF. As DNA, the CDR3 is TGTGCCAGCAGTTTAGTTCTAGCGGTAACAGATACGCAGTATTTT. The chain recombines TRBV27 with TRBJ2-3, with 7 nucleotides matching TRBD2. Unmatched junction bases numbered 5, after V lost 2 bases and J lost 3 bases. Germline V gives CDR1 MNHEY, CDR2 SMNVEV (reference sequence). The CDR3 consists of 15 residues.

CDR3 loop: CASSRGQGGFYEQYF. CDR3 DNA: TGTGCCAGCAGCCGCGGACAGGGAGGTTTCTACGAGCAGTACTTC. The J gene is TRBJ2-7, the V gene TRBV6-5, with 8 bases matching TRBD1. The germline CDR1 and CDR2 sequences are MNHEY and SVGAGI. This CDR3 spans 15 amino acids. The J segment lost 3 bases and the V segment lost 6 bases, leaving 10 bases of the junction unmatched.

The chain joins TRBV28 to TRBJ1-2, with 10 bases aligning to TRBD1. Germline V gives CDR1 MDHEN, CDR2 SYDVKM. The CDR3 contains 13 residues. V gave up 10 bases and J gave up 3 bases; unmatched junction bases: 5. The CDR3 is CATDGQGDYGYTF. CDR3 in DNA: TGTGCCACTGACGGACAGGGGGACTATGGCTACACCTTC.

The CDR3: CASMRDTDTQYF. CDR3 in DNA: TGTGCCAGCATGCGGGATACAGATACGCAGTATTTT. V is TRBV28 and J is TRBJ2-3; a possible D gene is TRBD2 (6 bases). Trimming removed 7 bases from V and 3 bases from J, with 8 bases in between. The CDR3 has 12 residues. The germline V gene has CDR1 MDHEN and CDR2 SYDVKM. Full variable domain (rest looked up from reference TRBV28 and TRBJ2-3): DVKVTQSSRYLVKRTGEKVFLECVQDMDHENMFWYRQDPGLGLRLIYFSYDVKMKEKGDIPEGYSVSREKKERFSLILESASTNQTSMYLCASMRDTDTQYFGPGTRLTVL.

In the case of this clone: This same CDR3 is encoded by further DNA sequences in the sample. This chain links TRBV19 with TRBJ1-1, with D maybe TRBD1 (6 bases). V shed 9 bases and J shed 1 base, with 9 bases lying between them. The CDR3 loop spans 12 amino acids. Germline CDR1 is LNHDA and CDR2 is SQIVND (reference sequence). This CDR3 reads CASSTGNTEAFF. The CDR3 nucleotides are TGTGCCAGCTCGACAGGGAACACTGAAGCTTTCTTT.

This clone was seen a single time. The chain employs TRBV2 and TRBJ1-6; 7 positions match TRBD1. Germline loops: CDR1 SNHLY, CDR2 FYNNEI. J was trimmed by 5 bases and V by 1 base; bases with no gene match: 2. The CDR3 runs to 15 residues. The CDR3 sequence: CASSEVGTDNSPLHF. As DNA, the CDR3 is TGTGCCAGCAGTGAAGTCGGGACAGATAATTCACCCCTCCACTTT.

The CDR3 reads CASSLAQGPGNTIYF. Written as DNA, the CDR3 is TGTGCCAGCAGCTTAGCCCAGGGTCCTGGAAACACCATATATTTT. This rearrangement joins TRBV7-2 to TRBJ1-3; maybe TRBD1 (5 bases). The germline V gene has CDR1 SGHTA and CDR2 FQGNSA. The CDR3 length is 15 residues. The V end lost 0 bases, the J end lost 2 bases, and 8 bases lay between the germline ends.

V is TRBV5-1 and J is TRBJ1-2, with 7 positions matching TRBD1. CDR3 size: 15 residues. Trimming removed 0 bases from V and 4 bases from J; junction bases left unmatched: 6. Germline loops: CDR1 SGHRS, CDR2 YFSETQ. The CDR3 DNA reads as TGCGCCAGCAGCTTGGAGGGCAGGACAGGCTATGGCTACACCTTC. Its translation: CASSLEGRTGYGYTF.

The rearrangement links TRBV24-1 to TRBJ2-1; the match to TRBD2 covers 9 bases. Losses at the gene ends were 5 bases for V and 7 bases for J; bases not matched to a gene: 20. The CDR3 has 19 residues. Germline-derived CDR1 and CDR2 are KGHDR and SFDVKD. CDR3 DNA: TGTGCCACCAGTGTCCTGGGGGCGGGCCAGGGACTAGCATGGAATGAGCAGTTCTTC. Protein: CATSVLGAGQGLAWNEQFF.

J is TRBJ1-3 and V is TRBV9; D perhaps matches TRBD1 (5 bases). The CDR3 covers 18 residues. Trimming removed 0 bases at V and 6 bases at J, with 22 bases between. CDR1 is SGDLS, CDR2 YYNGEE, per germline. The CDR3 reads CASSVATGRSGPENTIYF. CDR3 sequence (DNA): TGTGCCAGCAGCGTAGCTACGGGGCGGAGCGGGCCTGAAAACACCATATATTTT. The full variable domain, its missing parts supplied by reference TRBV9 and TRBJ1-3, is DSGVTQTPKHLITATGQRVTLRCSPRSGDLSVYWYQQSLDQGLQFLIQYYNGEERAKGNILERFSAQQFPDLHSELNLSSLELGDSALYFCASSVATGRSGPENTIYFGEGSWLTVV.

The chain couples TRBV7-2 to TRBJ2-1; TRBD2 agrees at 13 bases. The CDR3 is 18 residues long. J was trimmed by 8 bases and V by 3 bases; bases with no gene match: 13. Germline values: CDR1 SGHTA, CDR2 FQGNSA. The CDR3 bases are TGTGCCAGCAGCTTGGTGGGCACTAGCGGGGGGGCATGGGATGAGCAGTTCTTC. Translating it yields CASSLVGTSGGAWDEQFF. Full variable domain (outside the CDR3, taken from reference TRBV7-2 and TRBJ2-1): GAGVSQSPSNKVTEKGKDVELRCDPISGHTALYWYRQSLGQGLEFLIYFQGNSAPDKSGLPSDRFSAERTGGSVSTLTIQRTQQEDSAVYLCASSLVGTSGGAWDEQFFGPGTRLTVL.

The chain carries TRBV11-2 and TRBJ2-7; D is perhaps TRBD2 (6 bases). V gave up 4 bases and J gave up 0 bases, with 10 bases separating them. The length of the CDR3 is 14 residues. Per germline, CDR1 SGHAT and CDR2 FQNNGV. The chain's CDR3 is CASSSSGLSYEQYF. CDR3 bases: TGTGCCAGCAGCTCGTCGGGACTCTCCTACGAGCAGTACTTC.

The CDR3 bases are TGTGCCAGCAGCCCGGTTGGGACTAGCGGTTTCTACGAGCAGTACTTC. Amino acid sequence: CASSPVGTSGFYEQYF. This sequence joins TRBV5-6 and TRBJ2-7; 11 bases are shared with TRBD2. After removal of 4 bases from V and 3 bases from J, the junction contained 9 bases not matched to a gene. The length of the CDR3 is 16 residues. Germline V gene data show CDR1 as SGHDT and CDR2 as YYEEEE. The whole variable domain, remainder taken from reference TRBV5-6 and TRBJ2-7, is DAGVTQSPTHLIKTRGQQVTLRCSPKSGHDTVSWYQQALGQGPQFIFQYYEEEERQRGNFPDRFSGHQFPNYSSELNVNALLLGDSALYLCASSPVGTSGFYEQYFGPGTRLTVT.

This clone was seen many times. DNA of the CDR3: TGTGCCAGCAGTTCATTTACCGGGACATACAACACTGAAGCTTTCTTT. Translating it yields CASSSFTGTYNTEAFF. The chain uses TRBV28 and TRBJ1-1; weak D call: TRBD1 (6 bases). Trimming pared 4 bases from V and 2 bases from J, leaving 17 bases between. Looked up from germline, CDR1 is MDHEN and CDR2 is SYDVKM. The CDR3 consists of 16 residues.

The CDR3 here is CSVDRGEPNYGYTF. CDR3 sequence (DNA): TGCAGCGTTGACAGGGGGGAACCTAACTATGGCTACACCTTC. The chain couples TRBV29-1 to TRBJ1-2, with 7 nucleotides matching TRBD1. CDR3 length: 14 residues. V gave up 3 bases and J gave up 0 bases; unmatched junction bases: 4. The germline V gene has CDR1 SQVTM and CDR2 ANQGSEA.

The rearrangement joins TRBV6-2 or TRBV6-3 to TRBJ1-2; TRBD1 is a possible D gene (5 bases). The V end lost 3 bases, the J end lost 4 bases, and 15 bases lay between the germline ends. This CDR3 comprises 15 residues. Germline V gene data show CDR1 as MNHEY and CDR2 as SVGEGT. Here the CDR3 reads CASSYGAGVTYGYTF. The CDR3 DNA follows: TGTGCCAGCAGTTATGGGGCAGGAGTTACCTATGGCTACACCTTC.